A single TCR beta chain is shown here with its context. The sample belongs to a study of blood T cell repertoires in COVID-19. Study information: Sites in the United States, Italy and Spain provided acute and convalescent COVID-19 samples. Sources were T cells, B-cell-depleted T cells, or PBMCs; the material itself was cDNA or gDNA.

Authors' analysis steps: Reference gene primer amplification yielded estimated nucleated cell counts. Generated by immunoSEQ multiplex PCR, the TCRdb table keeps only in-frame clones and is missing some. That table furnishes V, J and clone size, whereas the DNA furnished D and trimming. The repertoire holds 150,000 to 200,000 clones, roughly 88% seen once, with more than 2.5% in the top ten. Germline V CDR1 and CDR2: MNHEY, SMNVEV (reference sequence). The CDR3 is 13 residues long. Trimming took 2 bases from V and 3 from J, leaving 7 bases between them. The sequenced sample consisted of peripheral blood. This chain joins TRBV27 and TRBJ2-5; tentative D call: TRBD1 (5 bases). This TCR derives from a man aged 60-69 years with acute or convalescent COVID-19. CDR3 loop: CASSLKGEETQYF. The DNA for the CDR3 is TGTGCCAGCAGTTTAAAAGGGGAAGAGACCCAGTACTTC.